This T cell receptor (beta chain) derives from a study of shared clonotypes between healthy human individuals (dated by TCRdb to about 2020). Regarding the complete study: The cohort included three men and a couple of women between 18 and 49 years of age. For each donor, CD4 naive and CD4 memory were each given three plates, CD8 naive was given two plates, and CD8 memory was given one plate. To estimate repertoire size and how much clonotypes are shared between individuals, the study performed deep sequencing of blood TCR repertoires from 4 to 6 healthy adults. Libraries were prepared and TCR repertoires were sequenced by different laboratories using diverse techniques, in order to increase sequencing depth and limit assay-specific biases. Per donor, leukapheresis produced somewhere between about 0.94 and 9 billion PBMCs.

This clone was picked up many times. Its antigen is not yet known. There are no base qualities to consult, and no much larger clone falls within one base. TCR CDR3 regions were amplified from genomic DNA by multiplex PCR using the deep immunoSEQ assay. Extracted genomic DNA from each cell subset was spread evenly across all wells of several immunoSEQ 96-well plates, with each plate serving as a replicate. For sorted subsets, each replicate PCR was loaded with around 200 ng genomic DNA, equivalent to 30,000 or so T cell genomes. Purified libraries were measured with a Qubit 3.0 fluorometer, size-checked on a Bioanalyzer 2100, and measured again with the KAPA Library Quantification kit. Every immunoSEQ 96-well plate was sequenced on a separate single-read 150-cycle Illumina NextSeq 550 flow cell. Regarding the original processing steps: The immunoSEQ output contained only junctional sequences without quality scores, so filtering could not match that applied to full-length reads. Sequences were annotated with PyIR, a Python wrapper for IgBLAST v1.9, using IMGT germline references to assign V/J genes and CDR3. Any read was removed if the V/J assignment was weak (E-value above 1e-6), the CDR3 was missing, or the read contained stop codons, out-of-frame junctions, or ambiguous translated residues. V3J clonotypes were defined by identical inferred V gene, J gene, and CDR3 amino acid sequence. Percentage overlap between repertoires was calculated by dividing the number of shared unique clonotypes by the size of the smaller repertoire. Three approaches were used to assess repertoire richness: RTK rarefaction, the Chao1 estimator, and Recon v2.1 estimates of unobserved clonotypes. OLGA was used to compute generation probabilities for all TCRbeta clonotypes that the gDNA method yielded from a handful of donors. What TCRdb holds here is the immuneACCESS table cut down to in-frame rearrangements. Part of the clones is not present; checked against another copy, under half of the missing clones reflect an unresolved V gene, and the others are unexplained. V, J and clone size derive from that table, while D and trimming were established from the DNA sequence. In this sample the table shows some 980,000 clones, around three quarters of which occur a single time. Around 1.4% of the sample belongs to the ten largest clones.

The CDR3 goes from the cysteine to the phenylalanine over 15 residues. The only DNA kept is the CDR3, 45 bases in frame from the first base. Trimming costs V 4 bases and J 7 bases, and their ends lie 16 bases apart. The germline V gene gives CDR1 as ENHRY and CDR2 as SYGVKD. The donors were healthy, HIV-negative adults with no recently reported acute infections or vaccinations. Every donor was a Caucasian adult living in Nashville, Tennessee, USA. Magnetic negative selection was used to enrich CD4+ T cells, after which naive cells were positively selected on CD45RA and the negative fraction became the memory subset. Blood was obtained by leukapheresis, after which PBMCs were separated by Ficoll-Histopaque density gradient centrifugation and cryopreserved in liquid nitrogen vapor phase. Analytical flow cytometry was used to check the purity and quantity of every magnetically sorted T cell population. Genomic DNA was isolated from each sorted fraction and quantified by UV absorbance on a Nanodrop 2000c.

What the study reported, not specific to this receptor: Sampling was limited to blood, and TCR repertoires in tissue likely differ from TCR repertoires in blood. Compared with non-shared clonotypes, the clonotypes found in all four sorted-subset donors had higher generation probabilities. Across a few donors, 5% to 6% of naive CD4, roughly 3.5% of naive CD8, approximately 2.5% of memory CD4, and roughly 0.41% of memory CD8 clonotypes were shared. Even with the large sequencing depth, rarefaction of the sorted-subset datasets indicated that sequencing was incomplete. Because the study included a small number of donors, the genetic and exposure-history diversity represented was limited. Based on pairwise subsampling, the degree of clonotype sharing among donors was expected to be affected by sequencing depth. Larger estimated clonotype richness was generally found for naive subsets than for memory subsets.

The sample was memory CD4+ T cells sorted from blood. The meaning of the sample's cell subset or site label: CD45RA-negative fraction. Recombination joined TRBV10-3 with TRBJ2-2; the D gene identity is not certain. The TCR sequence derives from a man between 18 and 29 years old in good health. The DNA is TGTGCCATCAGTGTTGATCCGAGATCTAACGGGGAGCTGTTTTTT. The resulting protein is CAISVDPRSNGELFF.